Listed below are T cell receptor beta chains from one sample, sequenced in a study of CD8+ T cells in alopecia areata. Sequencing was performed with immunoSEQ multiplex PCR; in TCRdb, only in-frame clones are kept and a portion is missing. In the table there are roughly 150,000 clones, 45% to 60% of which are singletons. Sequenced material: CD4+ T cells sorted from blood. The receptors were gathered from a human donor in good health. CDR3s leave out the opening cysteine and the closing phenylalanine or tryptophan.

>TRBV29-1
SASRDTDTQY
>TRBV6-5
ASSYGTGELF
>TRBV10-3
AIGLAGSETQY
>TRBV29-1
SATIEYRMETQY
>TRBV9
ASSAGQGAGGYT
>TRBV2
ASSKAGGTYEQY
>TRBV11-2
ASSPDTEAF
>TRBV19
ASSTTGMGGQPQH
>TRBV5-6
ASSLAGGREQF
>TRBV6-1
ASSGDSREVNTEAF
>TRBV29-1
SVTTGGPLDTQY
>TRBV30
AWSHARGEKLF
>TRBV7-9
ASSQEDTQY
>TRBV5-1
ASSLEASPGYEQF
>TRBV11-2
ASSSRLADTQY
>TRBV7-9
ASSLARGLAVTDTQY
>TRBV10-3
AISQSQETQY
>TRBV29-1
SVAGGDQPQH
>TRBV7-3
ASSSYPTSGTYNEQF
>TRBV6-5
ASRKLAMHHIQY
>TRBV30
FGTVTEAF
>TRBV30
AWSLADYNEQF
>TRBV29-1
SVAAGNEQY
>TRBV7-2
ASSPGGSGSLTDTQY